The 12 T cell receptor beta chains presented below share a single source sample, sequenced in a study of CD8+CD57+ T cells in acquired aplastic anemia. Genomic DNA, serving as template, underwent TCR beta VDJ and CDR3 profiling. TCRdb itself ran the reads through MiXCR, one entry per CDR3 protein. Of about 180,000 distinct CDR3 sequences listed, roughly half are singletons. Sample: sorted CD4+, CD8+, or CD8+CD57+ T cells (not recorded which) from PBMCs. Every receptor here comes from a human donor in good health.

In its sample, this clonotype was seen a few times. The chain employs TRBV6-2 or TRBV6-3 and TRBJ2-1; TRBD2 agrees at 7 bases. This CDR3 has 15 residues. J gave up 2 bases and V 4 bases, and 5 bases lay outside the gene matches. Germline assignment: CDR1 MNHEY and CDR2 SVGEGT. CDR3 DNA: TGTGCCAGCAGTTTCCGGGACTATCCCTACAATGAGCAGTTCTTC. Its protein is CASSFRDYPYNEQFF.

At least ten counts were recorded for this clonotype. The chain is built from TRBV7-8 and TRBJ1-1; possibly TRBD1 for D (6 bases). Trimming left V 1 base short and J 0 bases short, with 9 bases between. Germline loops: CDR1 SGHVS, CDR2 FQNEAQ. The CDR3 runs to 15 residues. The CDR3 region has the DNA TGTGCCAGCAGCTTAGTGGGACAAATGAACACTGAAGCTTTCTTT. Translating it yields CASSLVGQMNTEAFF.

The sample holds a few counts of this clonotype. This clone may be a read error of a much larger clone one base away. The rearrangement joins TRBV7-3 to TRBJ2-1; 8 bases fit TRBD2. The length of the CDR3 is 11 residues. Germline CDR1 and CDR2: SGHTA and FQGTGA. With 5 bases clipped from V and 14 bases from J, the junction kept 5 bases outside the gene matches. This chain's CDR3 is CASSEDGGEFF. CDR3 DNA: TGTGCCAGCAGCGAAGACGGGGGGGAGTTCTTC.

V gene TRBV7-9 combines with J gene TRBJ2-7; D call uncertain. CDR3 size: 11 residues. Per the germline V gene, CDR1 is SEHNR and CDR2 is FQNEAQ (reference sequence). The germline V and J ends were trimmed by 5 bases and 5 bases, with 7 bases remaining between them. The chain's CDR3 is CASSHGDEQYF. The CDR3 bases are TGTGCCAGCAGCCATGGGGACGAGCAGTACTTC. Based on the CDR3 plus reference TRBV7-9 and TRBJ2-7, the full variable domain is DTGVSQNPRHKITKRGQNVTFRCDPISEHNRLYWYRQTLGQGPEFLTYFQNEAQLEKSRLLSDRFSAERPKGSFSTLEIQRTEQGDSAMYLCASSHGDEQYFGPGTRLTVT.

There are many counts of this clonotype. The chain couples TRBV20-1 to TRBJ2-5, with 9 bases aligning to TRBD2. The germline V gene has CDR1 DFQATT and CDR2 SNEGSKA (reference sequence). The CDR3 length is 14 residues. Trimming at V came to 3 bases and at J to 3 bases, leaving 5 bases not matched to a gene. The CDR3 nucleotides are TGCAGTGCTAGTTTTTCTAGCGGGAAAGAGACCCAGTACTTC. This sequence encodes CSASFSSGKETQYF.

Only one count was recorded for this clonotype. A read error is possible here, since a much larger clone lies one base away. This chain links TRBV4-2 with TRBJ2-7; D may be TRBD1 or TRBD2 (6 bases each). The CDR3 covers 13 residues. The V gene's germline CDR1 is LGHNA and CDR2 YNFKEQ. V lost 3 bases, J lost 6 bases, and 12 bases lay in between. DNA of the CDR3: TGTGCCAGCAGCCAGGCCCCGGGGGCCGAGCAGTACTTC. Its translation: CASSQAPGAEQYF.

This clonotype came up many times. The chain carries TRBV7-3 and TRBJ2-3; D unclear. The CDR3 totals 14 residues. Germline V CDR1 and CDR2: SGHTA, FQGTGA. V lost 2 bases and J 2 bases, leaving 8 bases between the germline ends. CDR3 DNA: TGTGCCAGCAGCTTATCCAGTAACACAGATACGCAGTATTTT. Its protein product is CASSLSSNTDTQYF.

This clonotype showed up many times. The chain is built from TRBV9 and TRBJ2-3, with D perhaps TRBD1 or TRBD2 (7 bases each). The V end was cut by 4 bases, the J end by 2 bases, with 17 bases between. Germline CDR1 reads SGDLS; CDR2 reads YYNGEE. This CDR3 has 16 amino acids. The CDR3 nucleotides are TGTGCCAGCAGCTCCCGACAGGGAGGGTCCACAGATACGCAGTATTTT. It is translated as CASSSRQGGSTDTQYF.

The CDR3 sequence: CAWSVRDGYTEAFF. The CDR3 nucleotides are TGTGCCTGGAGTGTCCGAGACGGATACACTGAAGCTTTCTTT. The V call is TRBV30, the J call TRBJ1-1, with D uncertain. Germline V lookup: CDR1 GTSNPN, CDR2 SVGIG (reference sequence). The V gene lost 0 bases and the J gene lost 3 bases, with 11 bases spanning the gap. The CDR3 is made up of 14 amino acids.

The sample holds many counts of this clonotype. CDR3 DNA sequence: TGTGCCAGCAGCGTCCAGAGCTCTGGAAACACCATATATTTT. This sequence encodes CASSVQSSGNTIYF. This rearrangement joins TRBV9 to TRBJ1-3; unclear D gene. The germline gives CDR1 SGDLS, CDR2 YYNGEE. This CDR3 is 14 amino acids long. V was trimmed by 2 bases and J by 0 bases, leaving 6 bases between them.

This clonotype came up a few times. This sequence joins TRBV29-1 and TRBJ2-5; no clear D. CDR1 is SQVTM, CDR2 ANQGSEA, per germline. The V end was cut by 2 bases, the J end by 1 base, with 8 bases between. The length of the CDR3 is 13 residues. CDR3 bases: TGCAGCGTTGAACAGCCAGGCCAAGAGACCCAGTACTTC. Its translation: CSVEQPGQETQYF.

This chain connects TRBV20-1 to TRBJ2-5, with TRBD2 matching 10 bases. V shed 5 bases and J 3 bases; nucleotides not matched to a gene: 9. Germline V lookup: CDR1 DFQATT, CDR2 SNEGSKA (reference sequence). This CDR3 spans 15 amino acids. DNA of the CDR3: TGCAGTGCTGAAACACTAGCGGGACGCGAAGAGACCCAGTACTTC. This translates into CSAETLAGREETQYF.